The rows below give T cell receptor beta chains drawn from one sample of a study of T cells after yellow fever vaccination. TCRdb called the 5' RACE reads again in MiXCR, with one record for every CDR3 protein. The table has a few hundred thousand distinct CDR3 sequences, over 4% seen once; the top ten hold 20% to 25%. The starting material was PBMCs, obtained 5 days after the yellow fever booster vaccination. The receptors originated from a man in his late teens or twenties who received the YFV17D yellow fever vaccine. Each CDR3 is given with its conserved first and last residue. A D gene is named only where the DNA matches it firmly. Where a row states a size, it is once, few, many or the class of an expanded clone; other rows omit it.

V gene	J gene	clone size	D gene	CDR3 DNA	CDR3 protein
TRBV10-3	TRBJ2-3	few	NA	TGTGCCATCGCGCTGAGGGACACAGATACGCAGTATTTT	CAIALRDTDTQYF
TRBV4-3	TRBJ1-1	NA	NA	TGCGCCAGCAGCCAAGGACCGGCGGGGAACACTGAAGCTTTCTTT	CASSQGPAGNTEAFF
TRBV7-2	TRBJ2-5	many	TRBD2	TGTGCCAGCAGCCCGGGGGGAGTATCGGGAGAGACCCAGTACTTC	CASSPGGVSGETQYF
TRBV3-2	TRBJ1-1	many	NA	TGTGCCAGCAGCCAAGATTGGGACAGGGGGCTTTGGACTGAAGCTTTCTTT	CASSQDWDRGLWTEAFF
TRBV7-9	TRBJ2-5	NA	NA	TGTGCCAGCAGCCCCCAGGGCCGAGGGACCCAGTACTTC	CASSPQGRGTQYF
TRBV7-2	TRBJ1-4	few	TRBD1	TGTGCCAGCAGCCCCGGACAGGAAGAAAAACTGTTTTTT	CASSPGQEEKLFF
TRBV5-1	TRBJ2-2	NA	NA	TGCGCCAGCAGTTACTCCATGGACAGCCCGACTCCGAACACCGGGGAGCTGTTTTTT	CASSYSMDSPTPNTGELFF
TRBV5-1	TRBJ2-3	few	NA	TGCGCCAGCAGCTTGGACCTCCGGCTACGATCTAGCACAGATACGCAGTATTTT	CASSLDLRLRSSTDTQYF
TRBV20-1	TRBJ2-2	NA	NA	TGCAGTGCCCAGATACAGTGGGCCGGGGAGCTGTTTTTT	CSAQIQWAGELFF
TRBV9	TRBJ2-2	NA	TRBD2	TGTGCCAGCAGCGTAGCTGCGGGGGGGACCGGGGAGCTGTTTTTT	CASSVAAGGTGELFF
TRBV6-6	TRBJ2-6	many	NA	TGTGCCAGCAGGCGACCAAACTCTGGGGCCAACGTCCTGACTTTC	CASRRPNSGANVLTF
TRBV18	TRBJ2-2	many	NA	TGTGCCAGCTCACCAAGGGGAGACATGAACACCGGGGAGCTGTTTTTT	CASSPRGDMNTGELFF
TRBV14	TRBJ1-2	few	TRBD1	TGTGCCAGCAGCCAAGACTCTCGAGAGACAGGGCCCATCTATGGCTACACCTTC	CASSQDSRETGPIYGYTF
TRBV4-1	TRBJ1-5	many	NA	TGCGCCAGCAGCCAAGGGCTAGGGGTTTGGCCCCAGCATTTT	CASSQGLGVWPQHF
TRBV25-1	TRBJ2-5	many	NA	TGTGCCAGCAGTGAATTCGGGGAGACCCAGTACTTC	CASSEFGETQYF
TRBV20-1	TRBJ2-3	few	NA	TGCAGTGCTATAGCCCCTGACACAGATACGCAGTATTTT	CSAIAPDTDTQYF
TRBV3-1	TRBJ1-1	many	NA	TGTGCCAGCAGCCAGCCGAACACTGAAGCTTTCTTT	CASSQPNTEAFF
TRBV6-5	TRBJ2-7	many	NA	TGTGCCAGCAGTTACGCTTCCGAGCAGTACTTC	CASSYASEQYF
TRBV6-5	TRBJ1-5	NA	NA	TGTGCCAGCAGACCTGACAGCGCCGAGCGGCCCCAGCATTTT	CASRPDSAERPQHF
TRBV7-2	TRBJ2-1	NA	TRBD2	TGTGCCAGCAGCGTCACTAGCGGGGGGCTCCTCAATGAGCAGTTCTTC	CASSVTSGGLLNEQFF
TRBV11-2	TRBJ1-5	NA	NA	TGTGCCAGCAGCCTGAGACAAGGGAGGCAGCCCCAGCATTTT	CASSLRQGRQPQHF
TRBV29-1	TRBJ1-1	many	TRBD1	TGCAGCGTAAGGACAGGGGACACTGAAGCTTTCTTT	CSVRTGDTEAFF
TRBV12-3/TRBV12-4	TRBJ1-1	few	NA	TGTGCCAGCAACCACGAGGGGGTTACAGGCACTGAAGCTTTCTTT	CASNHEGVTGTEAFF
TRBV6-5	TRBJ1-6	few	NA	TGTGCCAGCAGTTACTCGAGACCCCCCGACGGCAGATCACCCCTCCACTTT	CASSYSRPPDGRSPLHF
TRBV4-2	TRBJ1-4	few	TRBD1	TGTGCCAGCAGCCGGGGCGGGGCAGGGGGATCCGAAAAACTGTTTTTT	CASSRGGAGGSEKLFF
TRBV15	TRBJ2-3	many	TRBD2	TGTGCCGTGGGGCGGGGGGAGCGCACAGATACGCAGTATTTT	CAVGRGERTDTQYF
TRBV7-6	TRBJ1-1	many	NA	TGTGCCAGCAGCTTGTATTCAGCTACGAACACTGAAGCTTTCTTT	CASSLYSATNTEAFF
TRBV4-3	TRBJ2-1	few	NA	TGCGCCAGCAGCCAGTCCCCCGGACAGTATGAGCAGTTCTTC	CASSQSPGQYEQFF